These 18 T cell receptor beta chains came from one sample sequenced in a study of beta chain features in type 1 diabetes. Study-wide results and limits: There was a moderate but significant shortening of TCRB CDR3s in all four CD4+ subsets of Type 1 diabetes patients.

Their recognized antigens are unknown. Investigators reverse transcribed all isolated RNA, so they sequenced expressed TCRB transcripts. TCRdb's copy holds only in-frame clones and misses some; the assay was immunoSEQ multiplex PCR. Altogether approximately 280,000 clones are present, roughly 15% being singletons, with the ten largest covering 0.015% to 0.019%. Sequenced material: naive CD4+ T cells from blood. The receptors originated from a man aged 18 to 29 with type 1 diabetes.

This clone was observed a handful of times. The CDR3 DNA sequence: TGCGCCAGCACCCTACAGGACCCCTTGGAGACCCAGTACTTC. Translating it yields CASTLQDPLETQYF. The chain has TRBV5-1 and TRBJ2-5, with D perhaps TRBD1 (5 bases). Germline V gives CDR1 SGHRS, CDR2 YFSETQ. The CDR3 consists of 14 residues. Trimming shortened V by 6 bases and J by 5 bases, and 17 bases separated the two germline ends.

Written as DNA, the CDR3 is TGCAGCGCTGCTCGGGGTGGGCCTGGAAACACCATATATTTT. It specifies CSAARGGPGNTIYF. V usage is TRBV29-1 and J usage is TRBJ1-3; D uncertain. V lost 7 bases, J lost 2 bases, and 15 bases lay in between. The CDR3 extends over 14 amino acids. Looked up from germline, CDR1 is SQVTM and CDR2 is ANQGSEA.

This clone was seen only a few times. The chain is built from TRBV18 and TRBJ2-7; TRBD2 might be the D (7 bases). The V gene's germline CDR1 is KGHSH and CDR2 LQKENI. This CDR3 region has 13 residues. V was shortened by 6 bases and J by 5 bases, with 14 bases between the two germline ends. The CDR3 DNA is TGTGCCAGCTCTTCGGGGGCGGGGGACGAGCAGTACTTC. Amino acid sequence: CASSSGAGDEQYF.

The chain carries TRBV7-9 and TRBJ1-1; D gene ambiguous. CDR3 length: 12 amino acids. V lost 5 bases to trimming and J lost 4 bases, with 8 bases between them. Per germline, CDR1 SEHNR and CDR2 FQNEAQ (reference sequence). CDR3 protein: CASSPLSTEAFF. In nucleotides, the CDR3 is TGTGCCAGCAGCCCACTTAGCACTGAAGCTTTCTTT.

This chain connects TRBV27 to TRBJ2-7, with TRBD2 as a possible D gene (6 bases). Germline CDR1 reads MNHEY; CDR2 reads SMNVEV (reference sequence). The CDR3 extends over 15 amino acids. V lost 5 bases and J lost 2, with 16 bases in between. CDR3 protein: CASSLKGLSTYEQYF. The DNA for the CDR3 is TGTGCCAGCAGTCTAAAGGGACTCTCTACCTACGAGCAGTACTTC.

This sequence joins TRBV30 and TRBJ2-5, with a tentative D call TRBD2 (7 bases). Germline CDR1 reads GTSNPN; CDR2 reads SVGIG (reference sequence). Trimming removed 3 bases from V and 0 bases from J, with 14 bases in between. This CDR3 is built from 15 residues. For the CDR3, the DNA is TGTGCCTGGAGGAAAGGGGGGGGCTACCAAGAGACCCAGTACTTC. As protein: CAWRKGGGYQETQYF.

This clone was observed a handful of times. V and J are TRBV7-2 and TRBJ2-3; D unresolved. V lost 4 bases, J lost 6 bases, and 11 bases lay in between. The CDR3 spans 13 residues. The germline V gene has CDR1 SGHTA and CDR2 FQGNSA. The chain's CDR3 is CASSSHSLDTQYF. The CDR3 DNA reads TGTGCCAGCAGCTCCCACTCATTGGATACGCAGTATTTT.

In regard to this clone: A junction end diverges from the germline sequence, so it may reflect a read error. The rearrangement joins TRBV11-2 to TRBJ2-7, with a possible D match to TRBD2 (6 bases). The CDR3 length is 14 residues. CDR1 is SGHAT and CDR2 is FQNNGV in the germline V gene. CDR3 sequence reads: CASSPRVGPEGEHF. DNA for the CDR3: TGTGCCAGCAGCCCCCGGGTAGGGCCGGAGGGTGAGCACTTC.

A few counts support this clone. Other DNA sequences of this sample code for an identical CDR3. The chain joins TRBV6-5 to TRBJ2-7, with TRBD1 matching 8 bases. Germline loops: CDR1 MNHEY, CDR2 SVGAGI. V shed 5 bases and J 3 bases; nucleotides not matched to a gene: 9. This CDR3 has 15 residues. In nucleotides, the CDR3 is TGTGCCAGCAGTACCCCAGGACAGGGAAGCTACGAGCAGTACTTC. Translating gives CASSTPGQGSYEQYF.

The chain links TRBV30 to TRBJ2-3; D is unresolved. CDR3 length equals 13 residues. Germline-derived CDR1 and CDR2 are GTSNPN and SVGIG (reference sequence). The V gene lost 0 bases and the J gene lost 4 bases, with 8 bases spanning the gap. The CDR3 loop is CAWSVLGSDTQYF. CDR3 coding DNA: TGTGCCTGGAGTGTACTCGGGTCAGATACGCAGTATTTT.

The chain combines TRBV28 with TRBJ2-7; TRBD2 matches at 16 bases. Trimming removed 3 bases from V and 4 bases from J; junction bases left unmatched: 21. CDR1 MDHEN and CDR2 SYDVKM come from the germline V gene. This CDR3 is 22 amino acids long. This chain's CDR3 is CASSFLFRATGLAGGPRYEQYF. For the CDR3, the DNA is TGTGCCAGCAGTTTCCTATTTAGGGCGACGGGACTAGCGGGAGGGCCGCGATACGAGCAGTACTTC.

The CDR3 spells CASVTGRPGNTEAFF. The CDR3 DNA sequence: TGTGCCAGTGTGACAGGGAGGCCGGGGAACACTGAAGCTTTCTTT. This rearrangement joins TRBV19 to TRBJ1-1, with 7 bases fitting TRBD1. The junction had 10 bases not matched to a gene; V was cut back by 8 bases and J by 1 base. From germline, CDR1 is LNHDA and CDR2 SQIVND (reference sequence). The CDR3 is made up of 15 amino acids.

This clone was counted only a few times. The rearrangement joins TRBV9 to TRBJ2-1; 9 bases align to TRBD2. This CDR3 contains 15 residues. Trimming removed 4 bases from V and 5 bases from J; junction bases left unmatched: 7. CDR1 SGDLS and CDR2 YYNGEE come from the germline V gene. The CDR3 reads CASSPTGLADNEQFF. CDR3 in DNA: TGTGCCAGCAGCCCGACGGGACTAGCTGACAATGAGCAGTTCTTC.

The chain uses TRBV2 and TRBJ1-1, with D unclear. Per germline, CDR1 SNHLY and CDR2 FYNNEI. The CDR3 covers 13 residues. Deletions cut 7 bases from V and 4 bases from J, with 13 bases between. Written as DNA, the CDR3 is TGTGCCAGCATGTTTCAGGTCGGCACTGAAGCTTTCTTT. Translating gives CASMFQVGTEAFF.

The chain recombines TRBV5-4 with TRBJ2-3; 7 nucleotides line up with TRBD1. The ends lost 1 base at V and 4 bases at J; junction bases unmatched: 9. The germline V gene has CDR1 SGHNT and CDR2 YYREEE (reference sequence). This CDR3 comprises 16 residues. The CDR3 nucleotides read TGTGCCAGCAGCTTGATGACAGGGAAGGTCGCAGATACGCAGTATTTT. Encoded protein: CASSLMTGKVADTQYF.

V and J are TRBV11-2 and TRBJ2-3, with 13 bases identical to TRBD2. CDR3 length: 17 amino acids. Germline lookup yields CDR1 SGHAT and CDR2 FQNNGV. The ends lost 5 bases at V and 0 bases at J; junction bases unmatched: 5. For the CDR3, the DNA is TGTGCCAGCAGCCTATGGACTAGCGGGAGTAGCACAGATACGCAGTATTTT. Protein sequence: CASSLWTSGSSTDTQYF.

The chain uses TRBV5-1 and TRBJ2-7, with a possible D match to TRBD2 (6 bases). Germline V gene sequence: CDR1 SGHRS, CDR2 YFSETQ. The CDR3 extends over 14 amino acids. V was shortened by 2 bases and J by 3 bases, with 12 bases between the two germline ends. The CDR3 spells CASSFWRGSYEQYF. The CDR3 bases are TGCGCCAGCAGCTTTTGGAGGGGCAGCTACGAGCAGTACTTC.

This clone was recorded only once. V usage is TRBV11-2 and J usage is TRBJ1-1; D is unresolved. This CDR3 has 11 residues. From germline, CDR1 is SGHAT and CDR2 FQNNGV. Between the trimmed V and J ends, which lost 2 bases and 11 bases, there was a span of 9 bases. In nucleotides, the CDR3 is TGTGCCAGCAGCTTAATTGGGAGGGCTTTCTTT. It translates to CASSLIGRAFF.